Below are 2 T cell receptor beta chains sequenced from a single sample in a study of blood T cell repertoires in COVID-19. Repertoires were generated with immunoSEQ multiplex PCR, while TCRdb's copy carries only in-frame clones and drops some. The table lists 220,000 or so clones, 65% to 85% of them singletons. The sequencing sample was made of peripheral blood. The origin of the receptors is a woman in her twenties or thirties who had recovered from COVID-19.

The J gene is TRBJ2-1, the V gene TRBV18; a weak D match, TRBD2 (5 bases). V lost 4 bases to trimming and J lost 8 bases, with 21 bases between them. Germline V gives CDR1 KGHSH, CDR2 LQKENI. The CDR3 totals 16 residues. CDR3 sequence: CASSLSQQRMNYEQFF. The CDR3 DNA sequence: TGTGCCAGCTCACTTTCACAGCAGCGGATGAACTATGAGCAGTTCTTC.

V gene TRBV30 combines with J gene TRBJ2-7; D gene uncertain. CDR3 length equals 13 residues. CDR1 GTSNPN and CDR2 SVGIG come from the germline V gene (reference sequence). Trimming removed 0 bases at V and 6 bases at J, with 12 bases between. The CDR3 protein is CAWSVASSGEQYF. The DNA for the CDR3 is TGTGCCTGGAGTGTGGCCAGCTCGGGCGAGCAGTACTTC.